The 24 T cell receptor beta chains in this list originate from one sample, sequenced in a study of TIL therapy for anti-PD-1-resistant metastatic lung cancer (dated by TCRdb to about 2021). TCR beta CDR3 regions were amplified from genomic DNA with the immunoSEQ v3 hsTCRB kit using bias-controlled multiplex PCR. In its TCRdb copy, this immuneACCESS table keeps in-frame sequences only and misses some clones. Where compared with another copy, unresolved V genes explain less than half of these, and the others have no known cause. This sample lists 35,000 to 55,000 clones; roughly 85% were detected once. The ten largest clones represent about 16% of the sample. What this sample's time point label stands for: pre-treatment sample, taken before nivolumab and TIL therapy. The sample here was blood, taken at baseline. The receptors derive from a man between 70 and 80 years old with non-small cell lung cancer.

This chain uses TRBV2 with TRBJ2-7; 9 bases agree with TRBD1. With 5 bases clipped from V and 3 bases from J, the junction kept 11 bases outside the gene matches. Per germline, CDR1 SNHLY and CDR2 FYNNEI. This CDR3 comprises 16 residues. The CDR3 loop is CASSIEGTGSHYEQYF. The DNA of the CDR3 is TGTGCCAGCAGTATAGAGGGGACAGGGAGTCACTACGAGCAGTACTTC.

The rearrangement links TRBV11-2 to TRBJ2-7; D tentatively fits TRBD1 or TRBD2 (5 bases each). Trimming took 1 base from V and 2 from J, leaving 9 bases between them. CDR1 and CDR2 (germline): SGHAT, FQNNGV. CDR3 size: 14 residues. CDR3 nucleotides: TGTGCCAGCAGCTTAGTGGGGGAGCCCTACGAGCAGTACTTC. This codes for CASSLVGEPYEQYF.

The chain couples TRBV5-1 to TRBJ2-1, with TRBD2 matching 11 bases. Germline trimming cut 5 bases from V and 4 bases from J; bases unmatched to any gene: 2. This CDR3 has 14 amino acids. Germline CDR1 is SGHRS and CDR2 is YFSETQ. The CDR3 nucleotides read TGCGCCAGCAGTGGACTAGCGGGTTACAATGAGCAGTTCTTC. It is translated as CASSGLAGYNEQFF.

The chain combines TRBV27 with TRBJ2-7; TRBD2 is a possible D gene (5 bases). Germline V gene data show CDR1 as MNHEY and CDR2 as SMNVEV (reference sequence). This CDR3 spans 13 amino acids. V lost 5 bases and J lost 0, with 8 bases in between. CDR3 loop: CASSRTDSYEQYF. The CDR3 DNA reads TGTGCCAGCAGTAGGACTGACTCCTACGAGCAGTACTTC.

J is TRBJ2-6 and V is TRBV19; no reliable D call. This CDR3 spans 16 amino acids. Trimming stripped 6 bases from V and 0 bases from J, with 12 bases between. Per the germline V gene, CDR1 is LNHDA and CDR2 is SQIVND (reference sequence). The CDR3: CASRDGRTSGANVLTF. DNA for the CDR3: TGTGCCAGTAGGGACGGACGGACCTCTGGGGCCAACGTCCTGACTTTC.

Here the CDR3 DNA reads TGTGCCAGCAGCTTTATAAGGGATTTGAGAGTTACCCAGTACTTC. Its translation: CASSFIRDLRVTQYF. The rearrangement joins TRBV7-4 to TRBJ2-5; no clear D gene. This CDR3 is 15 amino acids long. Per the germline V gene, CDR1 is SGHVT and CDR2 is SQSDAQ. Trimming took off 3 bases at V and 8 bases at J, with 19 bases between the two ends. The full variable domain, rest sourced from reference TRBV7-4 and TRBJ2-5, is GAGVSQSPRYKVAKRGRDVALRCDSISGHVTLYWYRQTLGQGSEVLTYSQSDAQRDKSGRPSGRFSAERPERSVSTLKIQRTEQGDSAVYLCASSFIRDLRVTQYFGPGTRLLVL.

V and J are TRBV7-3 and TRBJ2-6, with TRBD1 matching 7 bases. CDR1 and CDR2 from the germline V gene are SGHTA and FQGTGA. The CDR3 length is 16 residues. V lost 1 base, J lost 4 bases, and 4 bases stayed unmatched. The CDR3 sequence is CASSLNSGQGANVLTF. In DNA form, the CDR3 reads TGTGCCAGCAGCTTAAACTCGGGACAGGGGGCCAACGTCCTGACTTTC.

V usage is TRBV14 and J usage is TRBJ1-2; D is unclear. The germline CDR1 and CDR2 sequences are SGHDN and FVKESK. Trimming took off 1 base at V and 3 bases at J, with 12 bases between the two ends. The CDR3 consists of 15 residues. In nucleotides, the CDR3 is TGTGCCAGCAGCCAAGTCCCCGACGGATACTATGGCTACACCTTC. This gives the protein CASSQVPDGYYGYTF.

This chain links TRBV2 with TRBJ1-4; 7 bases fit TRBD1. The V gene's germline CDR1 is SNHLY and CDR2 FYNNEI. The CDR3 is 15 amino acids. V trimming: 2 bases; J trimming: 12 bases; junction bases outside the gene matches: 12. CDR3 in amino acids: CASSERGPRMNELFF. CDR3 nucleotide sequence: TGTGCCAGCAGTGAAAGGGGGCCTCGGATGAATGAACTGTTTTTT.

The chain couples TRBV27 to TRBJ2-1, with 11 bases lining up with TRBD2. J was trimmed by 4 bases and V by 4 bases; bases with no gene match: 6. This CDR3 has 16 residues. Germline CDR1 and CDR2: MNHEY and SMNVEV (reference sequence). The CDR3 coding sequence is TGTGCCAGCAGTTCAATGACTAGCGGGGCTTACAATGAGCAGTTCTTC. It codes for CASSSMTSGAYNEQFF.

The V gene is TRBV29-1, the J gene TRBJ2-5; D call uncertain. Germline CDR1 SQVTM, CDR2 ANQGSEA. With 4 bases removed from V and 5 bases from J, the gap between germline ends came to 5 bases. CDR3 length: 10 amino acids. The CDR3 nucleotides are TGCAGCGTTGCTCGGGAGACCCAGTACTTC. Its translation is CSVARETQYF.

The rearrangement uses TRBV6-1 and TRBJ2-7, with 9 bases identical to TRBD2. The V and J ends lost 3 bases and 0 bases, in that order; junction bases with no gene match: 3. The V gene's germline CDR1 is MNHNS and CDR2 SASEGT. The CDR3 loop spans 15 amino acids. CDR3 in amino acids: CASSDLAGSSYEQYF. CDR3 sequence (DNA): TGTGCCAGCAGTGACCTAGCGGGATCCTCCTACGAGCAGTACTTC.

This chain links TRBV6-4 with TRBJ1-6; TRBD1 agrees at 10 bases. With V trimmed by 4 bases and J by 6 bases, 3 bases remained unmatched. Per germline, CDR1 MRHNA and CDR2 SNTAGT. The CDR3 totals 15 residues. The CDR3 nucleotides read TGTGCCAGCAGTGCCGGGACAGGGGCTAATTCACCCCTCCACTTT. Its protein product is CASSAGTGANSPLHF.

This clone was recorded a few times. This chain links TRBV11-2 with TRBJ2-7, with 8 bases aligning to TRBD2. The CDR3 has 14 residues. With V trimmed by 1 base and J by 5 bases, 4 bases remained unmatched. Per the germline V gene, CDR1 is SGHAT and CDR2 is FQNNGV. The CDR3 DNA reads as TGTGCCAGCAGCTTAGCGGGAGGGACCCACGAGCAGTACTTC. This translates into CASSLAGGTHEQYF.

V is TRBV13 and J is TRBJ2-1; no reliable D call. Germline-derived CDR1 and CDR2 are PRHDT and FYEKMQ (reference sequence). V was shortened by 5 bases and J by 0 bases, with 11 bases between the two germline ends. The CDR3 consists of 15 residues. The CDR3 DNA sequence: TGTGCCAGCAGCCAAAGACGGAACTCCTACAATGAGCAGTTCTTC. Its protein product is CASSQRRNSYNEQFF.

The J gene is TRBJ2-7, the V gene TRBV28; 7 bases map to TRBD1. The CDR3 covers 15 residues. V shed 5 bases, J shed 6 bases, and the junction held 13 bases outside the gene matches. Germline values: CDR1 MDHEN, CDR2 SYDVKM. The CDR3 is CASSPDDRDGSEQYF. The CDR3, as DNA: TGTGCCAGCAGTCCAGATGACAGGGACGGTTCCGAGCAGTACTTC.

CDR3 sequence reads: CASSFNRGINEKLFF. CDR3 sequence (DNA): TGTGCCAGCAGCTTTAACAGGGGTATAAATGAAAAACTGTTTTTT. The chain joins TRBV5-4 to TRBJ1-4; 7 bases are shared with TRBD1. Unmatched junction bases numbered 6, after V lost 2 bases and J lost 5 bases. The CDR3 spans 15 residues. Germline CDR1 reads SGHNT; CDR2 reads YYREEE (reference sequence).

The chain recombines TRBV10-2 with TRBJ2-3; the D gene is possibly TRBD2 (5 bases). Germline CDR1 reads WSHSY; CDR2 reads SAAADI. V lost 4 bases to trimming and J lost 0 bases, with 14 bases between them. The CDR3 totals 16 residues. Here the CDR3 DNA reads TGCGCCAGCAGTGCGTCCGGGGTAACTAGCACAGATACGCAGTATTTT. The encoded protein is CASSASGVTSTDTQYF.

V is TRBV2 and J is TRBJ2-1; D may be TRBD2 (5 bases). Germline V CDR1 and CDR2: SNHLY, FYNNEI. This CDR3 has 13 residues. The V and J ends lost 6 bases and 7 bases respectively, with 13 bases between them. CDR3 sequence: CASSLHPGNEQFF. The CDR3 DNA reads TGTGCCAGCAGCCTCCATCCGGGGAATGAGCAGTTCTTC.

The CDR3 spells CASSPIPGANRYNEQFF. CDR3 coding DNA: TGTGCCAGCAGCCCGATCCCCGGGGCGAACAGGTACAATGAGCAGTTCTTC. J is TRBJ2-1 and V is TRBV7-9; either TRBD1 or TRBD2 may fit D (5 bases each). CDR3 length: 17 amino acids. Trimming took 5 bases from V and 4 from J, leaving 21 bases between them. The germline CDR1 and CDR2 sequences are SEHNR and FQNEAQ (reference sequence).

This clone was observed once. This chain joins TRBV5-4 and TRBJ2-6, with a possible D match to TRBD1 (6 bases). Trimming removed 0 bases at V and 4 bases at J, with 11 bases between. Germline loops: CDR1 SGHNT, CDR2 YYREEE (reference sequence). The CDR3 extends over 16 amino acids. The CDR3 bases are TGTGCCAGCAGCTTGGGGGCAGGGGCCGGGGCCAACGTCCTGACTTTC. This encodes CASSLGAGAGANVLTF.

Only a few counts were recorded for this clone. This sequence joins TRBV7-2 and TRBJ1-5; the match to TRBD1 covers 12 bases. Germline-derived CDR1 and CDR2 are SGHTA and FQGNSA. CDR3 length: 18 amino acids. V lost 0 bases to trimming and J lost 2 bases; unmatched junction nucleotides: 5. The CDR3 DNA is TGTGCCAGCAGCTTAGCTGGGACAGGGGGCGCAGGCAATCAGCCCCAGCATTTT. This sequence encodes CASSLAGTGGAGNQPQHF. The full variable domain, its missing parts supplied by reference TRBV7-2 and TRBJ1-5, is GAGVSQSPSNKVTEKGKDVELRCDPISGHTALYWYRQSLGQGLEFLIYFQGNSAPDKSGLPSDRFSAERTGGSVSTLTIQRTQQEDSAVYLCASSLAGTGGAGNQPQHFGDGTRLSIL.

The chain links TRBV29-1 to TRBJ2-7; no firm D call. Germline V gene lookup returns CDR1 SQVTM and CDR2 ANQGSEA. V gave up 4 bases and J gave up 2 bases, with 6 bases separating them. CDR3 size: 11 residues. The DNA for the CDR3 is TGCAGCGTTGCGGTAGCCTACGAGCAGTACTTC. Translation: CSVAVAYEQYF.

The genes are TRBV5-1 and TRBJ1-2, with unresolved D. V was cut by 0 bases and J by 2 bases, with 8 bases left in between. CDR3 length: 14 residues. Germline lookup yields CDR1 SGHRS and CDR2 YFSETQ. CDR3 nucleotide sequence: TGCGCCAGCAGCTTGGAACAGCCCAACTATGGCTACACCTTC. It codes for CASSLEQPNYGYTF.